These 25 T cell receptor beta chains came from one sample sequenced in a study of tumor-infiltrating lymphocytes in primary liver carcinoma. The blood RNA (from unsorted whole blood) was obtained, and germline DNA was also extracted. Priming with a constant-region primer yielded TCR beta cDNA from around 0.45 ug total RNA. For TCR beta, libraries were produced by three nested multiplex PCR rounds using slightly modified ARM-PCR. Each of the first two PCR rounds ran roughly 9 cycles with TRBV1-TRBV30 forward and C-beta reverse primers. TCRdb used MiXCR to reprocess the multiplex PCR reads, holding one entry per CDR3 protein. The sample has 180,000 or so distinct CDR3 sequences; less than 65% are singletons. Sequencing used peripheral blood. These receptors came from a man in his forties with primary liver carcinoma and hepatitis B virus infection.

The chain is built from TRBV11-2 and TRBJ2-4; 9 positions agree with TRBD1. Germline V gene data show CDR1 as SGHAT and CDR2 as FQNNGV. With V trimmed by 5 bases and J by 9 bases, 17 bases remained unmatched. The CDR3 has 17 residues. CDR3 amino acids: CASSLTLPGQGGGIQYF. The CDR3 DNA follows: TGTGCCAGCAGCCTCACTCTACCGGGACAGGGAGGTGGCATTCAGTACTTC.

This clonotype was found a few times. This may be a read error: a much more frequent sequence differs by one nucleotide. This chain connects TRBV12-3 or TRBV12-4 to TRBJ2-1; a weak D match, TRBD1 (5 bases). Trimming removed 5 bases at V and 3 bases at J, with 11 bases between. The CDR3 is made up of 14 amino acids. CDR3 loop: CASSPRTNYNEQFF. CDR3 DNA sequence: TGTGCCAGCAGTCCCAGGACAAACTACAATGAGCAGTTCTTC.

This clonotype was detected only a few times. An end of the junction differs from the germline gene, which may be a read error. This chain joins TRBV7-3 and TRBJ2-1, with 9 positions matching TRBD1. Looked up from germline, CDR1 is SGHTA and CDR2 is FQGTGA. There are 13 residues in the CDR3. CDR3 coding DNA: TGTGCCAGTAGCTGGACAGGGGACAATGAGCAGTTCTTC. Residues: CASSWTGDNEQFF. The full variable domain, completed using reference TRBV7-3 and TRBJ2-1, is GAGVSQTPSNKVTEKGKYVELRCDPISGHTALYWYRQSLGQGPEFLIYFQGTGAADDSGLPNDRFFAVRPEGSVSTLKIQRTERGDSAVYLCASSWTGDNEQFFGPGTRLTVL.

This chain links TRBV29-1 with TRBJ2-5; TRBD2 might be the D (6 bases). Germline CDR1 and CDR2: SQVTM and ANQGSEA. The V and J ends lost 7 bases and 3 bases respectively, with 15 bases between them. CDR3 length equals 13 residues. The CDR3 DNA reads TGCAGCGCTGAGGGACTCAACGAAGAGACCCAGTACTTC. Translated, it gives CSAEGLNEETQYF.

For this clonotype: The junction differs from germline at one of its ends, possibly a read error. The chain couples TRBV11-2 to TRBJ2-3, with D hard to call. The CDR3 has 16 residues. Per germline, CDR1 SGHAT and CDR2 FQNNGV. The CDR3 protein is CASSLIRSTRTDTLYF. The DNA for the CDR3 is TGTGCCAGCAGCTTAATCCGGTCGACCCGCACAGATACGCTGTATTTT.

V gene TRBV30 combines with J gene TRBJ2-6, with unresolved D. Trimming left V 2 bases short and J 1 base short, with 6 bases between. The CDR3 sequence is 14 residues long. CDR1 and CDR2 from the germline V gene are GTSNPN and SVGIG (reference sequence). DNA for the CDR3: TGTGCCTGGAGTCCCGGATCTGGGGCCAACGTCCTGACTTTC. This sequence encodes CAWSPGSGANVLTF.

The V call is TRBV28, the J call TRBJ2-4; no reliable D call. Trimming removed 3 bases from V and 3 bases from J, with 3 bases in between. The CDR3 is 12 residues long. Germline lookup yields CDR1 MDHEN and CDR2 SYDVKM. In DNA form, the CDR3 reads TGTGCCAGCAGTTTCATCAAAAACATTCAGTACTTC. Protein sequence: CASSFIKNIQYF.

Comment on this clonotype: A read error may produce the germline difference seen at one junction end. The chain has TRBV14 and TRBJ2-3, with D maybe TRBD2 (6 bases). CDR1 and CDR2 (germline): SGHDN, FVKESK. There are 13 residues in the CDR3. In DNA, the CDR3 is TGTGCCAGCAGCCCACCCCCCGGGACTCCCAGTGACTTT. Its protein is CASSPPPGTPSDF.

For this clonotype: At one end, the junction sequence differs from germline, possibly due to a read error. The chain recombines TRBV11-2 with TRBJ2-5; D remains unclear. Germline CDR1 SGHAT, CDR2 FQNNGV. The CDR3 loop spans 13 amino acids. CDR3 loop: CASSPRPEETQYF. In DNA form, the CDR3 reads TGTGCCAGCAGCCCGCGGCCGGAAGAGACCCAATACTTC.

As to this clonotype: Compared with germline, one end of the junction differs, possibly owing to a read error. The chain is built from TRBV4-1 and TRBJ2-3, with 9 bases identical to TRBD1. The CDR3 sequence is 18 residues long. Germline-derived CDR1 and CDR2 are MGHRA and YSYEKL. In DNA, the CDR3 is TGCACCAGCAGCCTGGATCCCGGACAGGGGTTCCCCACAGATACGCAGTATTTT. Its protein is CTSSLDPGQGFPTDTQYF.

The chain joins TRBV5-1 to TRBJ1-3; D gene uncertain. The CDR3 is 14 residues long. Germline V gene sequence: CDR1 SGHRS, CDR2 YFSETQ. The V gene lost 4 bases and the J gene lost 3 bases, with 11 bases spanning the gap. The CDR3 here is CASSVLGNGNTIYF. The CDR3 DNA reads TGCGCCAGCAGCGTGTTGGGAAATGGAAACACCATATATTTT.

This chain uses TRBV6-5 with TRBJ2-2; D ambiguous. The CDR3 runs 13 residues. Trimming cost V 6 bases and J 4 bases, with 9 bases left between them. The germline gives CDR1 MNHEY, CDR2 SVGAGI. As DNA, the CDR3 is TGTGCCAGCAGGGCCCGGGTCACCGGGGAGCTGTTTTTT. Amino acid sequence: CASRARVTGELFF.

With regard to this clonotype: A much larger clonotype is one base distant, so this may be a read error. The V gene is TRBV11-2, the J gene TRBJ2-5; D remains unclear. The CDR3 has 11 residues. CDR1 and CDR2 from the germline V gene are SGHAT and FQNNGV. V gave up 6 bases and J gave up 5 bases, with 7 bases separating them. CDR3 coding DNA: TGTGCCAGCAGACCCGCGGAGACCCAGTACTTC. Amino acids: CASRPAETQYF.

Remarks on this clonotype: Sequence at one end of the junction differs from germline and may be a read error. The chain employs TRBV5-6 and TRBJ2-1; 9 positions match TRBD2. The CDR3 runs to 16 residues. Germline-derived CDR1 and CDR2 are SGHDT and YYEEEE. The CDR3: CTSSFGRTSDYNEQFF. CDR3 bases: TGTACCAGCAGCTTCGGACGGACTAGCGATTACAATGAGCAGTTCTTC.

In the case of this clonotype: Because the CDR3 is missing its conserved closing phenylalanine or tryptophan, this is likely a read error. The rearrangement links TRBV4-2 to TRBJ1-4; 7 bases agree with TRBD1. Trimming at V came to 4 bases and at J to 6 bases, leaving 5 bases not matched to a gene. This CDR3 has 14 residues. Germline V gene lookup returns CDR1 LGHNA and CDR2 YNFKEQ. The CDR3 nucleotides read TGTGCCAGCAGCCGTGACAGGGATGATGAAAAACTGTTTCTT. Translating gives CASSRDRDDEKLFL.

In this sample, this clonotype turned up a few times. In DNA, the CDR3 is TGCGCCAGCAGCCAGGACCCGGGACTAGCGGAATACGAGCAGTACTTC. It codes for CASSQDPGLAEYEQYF. This chain uses TRBV4-1 with TRBJ2-7, with 11 bases that match TRBD2. CDR1 and CDR2 from the germline V gene are MGHRA and YSYEKL. The junction had 8 bases not matched to a gene; V was cut back by 3 bases and J by 4 bases. There are 16 residues in the CDR3.

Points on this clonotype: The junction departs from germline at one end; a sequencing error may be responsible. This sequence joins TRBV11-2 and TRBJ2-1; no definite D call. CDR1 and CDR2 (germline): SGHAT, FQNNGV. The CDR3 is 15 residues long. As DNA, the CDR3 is TGTGCCAGTAGCCCCCCCAGCGTAGCCTACAATGTGCAGTTCTTC. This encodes CASSPPSVAYNVQFF.

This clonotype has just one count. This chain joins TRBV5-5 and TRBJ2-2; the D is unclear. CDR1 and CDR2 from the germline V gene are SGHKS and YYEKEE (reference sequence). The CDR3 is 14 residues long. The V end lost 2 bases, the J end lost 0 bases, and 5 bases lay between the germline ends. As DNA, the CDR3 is TGTGCCAGCAGCTTCAGGTCGAACACCGGGGAGCTGTTTTTT. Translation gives CASSFRSNTGELFF.

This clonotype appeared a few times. CDR3 coding DNA: TGTGCCAGCAGCATGGAGGGAGTGAACTACGAGCAGTACTTC. Translating gives CASSMEGVNYEQYF. The rearrangement links TRBV5-6 to TRBJ2-7; a possible D gene is TRBD2 (6 bases). V was trimmed by 4 bases and J by 3 bases, leaving 14 bases between them. CDR3 length equals 14 residues. Germline V lookup: CDR1 SGHDT, CDR2 YYEEEE.

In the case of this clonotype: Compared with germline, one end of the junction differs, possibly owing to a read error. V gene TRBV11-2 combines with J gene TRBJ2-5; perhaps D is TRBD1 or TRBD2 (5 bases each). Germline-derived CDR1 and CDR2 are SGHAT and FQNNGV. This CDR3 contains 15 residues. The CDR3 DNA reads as TGTACCAGCAACCGAACCCAGGGACCGGGGGAGACCCAGTACTTC. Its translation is CTSNRTQGPGETQYF.

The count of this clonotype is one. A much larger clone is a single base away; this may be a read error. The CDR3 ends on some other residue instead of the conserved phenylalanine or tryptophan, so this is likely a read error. CDR3 in DNA: TGCATCCGACCAATTTCGGGACAGGGGCCATTAGGACTGACTTCC. Amino acid sequence: CIRPISGQGPLGLTS. The V and J genes are TRBV29-1 and TRBJ2-6, with TRBD1 matching 10 bases. The CDR3 spans 15 residues. Germline CDR1 is SQVTM and CDR2 is ANQGSEA.

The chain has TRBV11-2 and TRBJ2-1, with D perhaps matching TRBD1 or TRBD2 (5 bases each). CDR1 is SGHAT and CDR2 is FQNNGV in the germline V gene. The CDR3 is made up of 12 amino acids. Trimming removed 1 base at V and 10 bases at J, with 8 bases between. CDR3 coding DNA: TGTGCCAGCAGCTTAGCAAGGGACGAGCAGTTCTTC. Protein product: CASSLARDEQFF. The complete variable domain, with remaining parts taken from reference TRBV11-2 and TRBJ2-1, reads EAGVAQSPRYKIIEKRQSVAFWCNPISGHATLYWYQQILGQGPKLLIQFQNNGVVDDSQLPKDRFSAERLKGVDSTLKIQPAKLEDSAVYLCASSLARDEQFFGPGTRLTVL.

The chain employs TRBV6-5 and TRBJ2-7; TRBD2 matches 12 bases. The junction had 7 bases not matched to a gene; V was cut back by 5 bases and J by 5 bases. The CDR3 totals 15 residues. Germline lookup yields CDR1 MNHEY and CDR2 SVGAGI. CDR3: CASSPRTSGNHEQYF. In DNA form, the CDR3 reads TGTGCCAGCAGTCCCAGGACTAGCGGGAACCACGAGCAGTACTTC.

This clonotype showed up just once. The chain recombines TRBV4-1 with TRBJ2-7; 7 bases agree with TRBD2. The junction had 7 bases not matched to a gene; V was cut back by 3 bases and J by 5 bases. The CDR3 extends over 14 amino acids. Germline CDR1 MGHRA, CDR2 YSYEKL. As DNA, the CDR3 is TGCGCCAGCAGCCACTGGACTAGAGAAGACGAGCAGTACTTC. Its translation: CASSHWTREDEQYF.

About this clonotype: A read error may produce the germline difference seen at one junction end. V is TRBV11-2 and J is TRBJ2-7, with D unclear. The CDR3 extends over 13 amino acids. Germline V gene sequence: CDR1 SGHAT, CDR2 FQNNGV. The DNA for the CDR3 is TGTGCCAGCAGCATAGATCCGGTTTACGTACAGTACTTC. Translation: CASSIDPVYVQYF.